This TCR beta chain appears in the sequencing data of a study of shared clonotypes between healthy human individuals. On this clone itself: Its antigen is unknown.

Assay used: immunoSEQ multiplex PCR; TCRdb lists only in-frame clones, some missing. The sample shows around 2.5 million clones, under 95% of them seen only once. The study, taken as a whole, reports: Larger richness was generally estimated for naive than memory subsets.

Sample: naive CD4+ T cells from PBMCs. The subset is: CD45RA+ positively selected. The source of this sequence is a man younger than 35 in good health. Some clones in this sample may be carry-over from other donors' samples.

CDR3 region: CASGRGQAYGYTF. The DNA of the CDR3 is TGTGCCAGCGGCCGCGGTCAGGCCTATGGCTACACCTTC. The rearrangement uses TRBV28 and TRBJ1-2; no definite D call. The CDR3 is 13 amino acids. The V end lost 8 bases, the J end lost 4 bases, and 14 bases lay between the germline ends. Germline values: CDR1 MDHEN, CDR2 SYDVKM.